This entry lists 22 T cell receptor beta chains sequenced from one sample in a study of shared clonotypes between healthy human individuals. Sequencing was performed with immunoSEQ multiplex PCR; in TCRdb, only in-frame clones are kept and a portion is missing. The repertoire holds 950,000 to 1,100,000 clones, 65% to 80% seen once, with about 1.4% in the top ten. The sequenced sample consisted of memory CD4+ T cells sorted from blood. Regarding subset: CD45RA-negative fraction. Receptors were obtained from a man aged 18 to 30 in good health.

V usage is TRBV21-1 and J usage is TRBJ1-3. TRBV21-1 is an annotated pseudogene. There are 16 residues in the CDR3. The CDR3 spells CASSKGITGAGNTIYF. The CDR3 bases are TGTGCCAGCAGCAAAGGAATTACGGGGGCAGGAAACACCATATATTTT.

The DNA for the CDR3 is TGTGCCAGCAGCTTGGCCCTTGGCGGGGGGAGCACAGATACGCAGTATTTT. Translation gives CASSLALGGGSTDTQYF. This chain links TRBV5-4 with TRBJ2-3, with TRBD2 identical over 8 bases. The V segment lost 0 bases and the J segment 0 bases; nucleotides outside the gene matches: 6. Germline V CDR1 and CDR2: SGHNT, YYREEE (reference sequence). This CDR3 contains 17 residues.

V and J are TRBV7-8 and TRBJ2-1; D is possibly TRBD2 (5 bases). This CDR3 comprises 15 residues. The germline V gene encodes CDR1 SGHVS and CDR2 FQNEAQ. V lost 2 bases to trimming and J lost 3 bases, with 11 bases between them. This CDR3 is CASSLRRGSYNEQFF. The CDR3 coding sequence is TGTGCCAGCAGCTTAAGAAGAGGGAGCTACAATGAGCAGTTCTTC.

This chain connects TRBV5-6 to TRBJ1-6, with TRBD1 identical over 10 bases. From germline, CDR1 is SGHDT and CDR2 YYEEEE. This CDR3 contains 15 residues. The V and J ends lost 2 bases and 7 bases, in that order; junction bases with no gene match: 3. CDR3 nucleotides: TGTGCCAGCAGCTTAAAGGGACAGGGGAATTCACCCCTCCACTTT. Amino acid sequence: CASSLKGQGNSPLHF. Full variable domain (rest looked up from reference TRBV5-6 and TRBJ1-6): DAGVTQSPTHLIKTRGQQVTLRCSPKSGHDTVSWYQQALGQGPQFIFQYYEEEERQRGNFPDRFSGHQFPNYSSELNVNALLLGDSALYLCASSLKGQGNSPLHFGNGTRLTVT.

This chain joins TRBV5-4 and TRBJ1-6; 9 nucleotides line up with TRBD1. The CDR3 runs to 15 residues. V lost 2 bases and J lost 9; bases outside the gene matches: 6. Germline V gene sequence: CDR1 SGHNT, CDR2 YYREEE (reference sequence). The CDR3 reads CASSLSGQGSSPLHF. The CDR3 nucleotides are TGTGCCAGCAGCTTATCGGGACAGGGATCTTCACCCCTCCACTTT. Drawing the rest from reference TRBV5-4 and TRBJ1-6, the complete variable domain is ETGVTQSPTHLIKTRGQQVTLRCSSQSGHNTVSWYQQALGQGPQFIFQYYREEENGRGNFPPRFSGLQFPNYSSELNVNALELDDSALYLCASSLSGQGSSPLHFGNGTRLTVT.

This chain uses TRBV11-2 with TRBJ1-3; 7 bases match TRBD1. The CDR3 extends over 16 amino acids. CDR1 SGHAT and CDR2 FQNNGV come from the germline V gene. V gave up 6 bases and J gave up 2 bases; unmatched junction bases: 10. CDR3 bases: TGTGCCAGCAGTCTAAACAGGGGAGGTACTGGAAACACCATATATTTT. Translating it yields CASSLNRGGTGNTIYF.

The chain employs TRBV4-2 and TRBJ2-3, with D uncertain. Germline-derived CDR1 and CDR2 are LGHNA and YNFKEQ. CDR3 size: 13 residues. V lost 0 bases and J lost 6, with 7 bases in between. The CDR3 loop is CASSQDWRDTQYF. The CDR3, as DNA: TGTGCCAGCAGCCAAGATTGGCGGGATACGCAGTATTTT.

This chain uses TRBV5-1 with TRBJ2-5; unclear D gene. The J call is doubtful: the DNA matches TRBJ2-7 better. Per germline, CDR1 SGHRS and CDR2 YFSETQ. The CDR3 length is 13 residues. CDR3 sequence (DNA): TGCGCCAGCAGCTTGGGATTCGGGTCCGAGCAGTACTTC. Translation: CASSLGFGSEQYF.

As concerns this clone: In the same sample, other DNA sequences code for this CDR3. The chain combines TRBV5-1 with TRBJ1-4; no reliable D call. The V gene's germline CDR1 is SGHRS and CDR2 YFSETQ. V was clipped by 3 bases and J by 4 bases, with 10 bases between them. This CDR3 is 14 amino acids long. The CDR3 nucleotides read TGCGCCAGCAGCTCCGGCTTGAGTAATGAAAAACTGTTTTTT. It yields the protein CASSSGLSNEKLFF.

The chain has TRBV6-5 and TRBJ2-1; D tentatively fits TRBD1 or TRBD2 (6 bases each). Germline assignment: CDR1 MNHEY and CDR2 SVGAGI. This CDR3 has 14 residues. V lost 5 bases and J 7 bases, leaving 15 bases between the germline ends. CDR3 DNA sequence: TGTGCCAGCAGTCCTTGGGGGGCCGGGAATGAGCAGTTCTTC. This translates into CASSPWGAGNEQFF.

The rearrangement links TRBV27 to TRBJ1-5; D gene uncertain. Trimming cost V 3 bases and J 0 bases, with 12 bases left between them. This CDR3 has 16 residues. Germline CDR1 is MNHEY and CDR2 is SMNVEV (reference sequence). Here the CDR3 DNA reads TGTGCCAGCAGTTTCGGTCAGCCGAATAGCAATCAGCCCCAGCATTTT. This codes for CASSFGQPNSNQPQHF.

This rearrangement joins TRBV6-1 to TRBJ1-1; TRBD1 is a possible D gene (6 bases). The CDR3 has 15 amino acids. From germline, CDR1 is MNHNS and CDR2 SASEGT. V shed 1 base and J shed 10 bases, with 19 bases lying between them. The CDR3 DNA reads as TGTGCCAGCAGTGAAGAGGGGGAGGGGAGACCGAGAGCTTTCTTT. It is translated as CASSEEGEGRPRAFF.

In its sample, this clone was seen once. The chain couples TRBV30 to TRBJ1-5; weak D call: TRBD1 (5 bases). CDR1 GTSNPN and CDR2 SVGIG come from the germline V gene (reference sequence). With 3 bases removed from V and 3 bases from J, the gap between germline ends came to 15 bases. This CDR3 is 15 amino acids long. The CDR3 here is CAWSLGTGNNQPQHF. Written as DNA, the CDR3 is TGTGCCTGGAGCCTGGGTACAGGAAACAATCAGCCCCAGCATTTT.

This CDR3 is CASSYSRSVHEQFF. The CDR3 nucleotides read TGTGCCAGCAGTTACTCCCGGAGCGTGCATGAGCAGTTCTTC. The V call is TRBV6-5, the J call TRBJ2-1; D remains ambiguous. The germline V gene encodes CDR1 MNHEY and CDR2 SVGAGI. The CDR3 length is 14 residues. V was cut by 0 bases and J by 8 bases, with 11 bases left in between.

This clone was seen a few times. The chain carries TRBV5-6 and TRBJ2-1; D is undetermined. The CDR3 extends over 15 amino acids. CDR1 and CDR2 (germline): SGHDT, YYEEEE. V was trimmed by 1 base and J by 0 bases, leaving 8 bases between them. CDR3 residues: CASSLRRASYNEQFF. CDR3 nucleotide sequence: TGTGCCAGCAGCTTGCGAAGGGCCTCCTACAATGAGCAGTTCTTC.

The chain is built from TRBV2 and TRBJ1-6; 10 bases map to TRBD1. This CDR3 has 15 residues. With V trimmed by 6 bases and J by 6 bases, 5 bases remained unmatched. Germline CDR1 SNHLY, CDR2 FYNNEI. CDR3 sequence (DNA): TGTGCCAGCAGCCGGTGGACAGGGGGTAATTCACCCCTCCACTTT. Its protein is CASSRWTGGNSPLHF.

V usage is TRBV30 and J usage is TRBJ1-4; 7 bases fit TRBD1. J gave up 3 bases and V 7 bases, and 11 bases lay outside the gene matches. The CDR3 contains 15 residues. Per germline, CDR1 GTSNPN and CDR2 SVGIG (reference sequence). CDR3 bases: TGTGCCTTCAAAGTTATAGGGGGCTCTAATGAAAAACTGTTTTTT. This gives the protein CAFKVIGGSNEKLFF.

This clone was counted a single time. The identical CDR3 is also encoded by other nucleotide sequences in the sample. The chain uses TRBV11-2 and TRBJ2-7; D is uncertain. The CDR3 runs 14 residues. Between the trimmed V and J ends, which lost 0 bases and 0 bases, there was a span of 6 bases. Germline V gene lookup returns CDR1 SGHAT and CDR2 FQNNGV. CDR3 protein: CASSLDRLSYEQYF. DNA of the CDR3: TGTGCCAGCAGCTTAGATAGGCTCTCCTACGAGCAGTACTTC. Looking up the rest from reference TRBV11-2 and TRBJ2-7 gives the full variable domain: EAGVAQSPRYKIIEKRQSVAFWCNPISGHATLYWYQQILGQGPKLLIQFQNNGVVDDSQLPKDRFSAERLKGVDSTLKIQPAKLEDSAVYLCASSLDRLSYEQYFGPGTRLTVT.

This clone was observed a few times. The V call is TRBV7-9, the J call TRBJ1-1; perhaps TRBD1 as D (6 bases). V lost 5 bases and J 2 bases, leaving 15 bases between the germline ends. Germline V gene data show CDR1 as SEHNR and CDR2 as FQNEAQ (reference sequence). CDR3 length equals 15 residues. CDR3 sequence: CASSTSDRLNTEAFF. CDR3 nucleotides: TGTGCCAGCAGCACCAGCGACAGGTTAAACACTGAAGCTTTCTTT.

This chain uses TRBV4-1 with TRBJ2-3, with 7 bases identical to TRBD2. V lost 1 base to trimming and J lost 1 base; unmatched junction nucleotides: 11. Germline V gives CDR1 MGHRA, CDR2 YSYEKL. The CDR3 consists of 18 residues. The CDR3 coding sequence is TGCGCCAGCAGCCAAGCTACGACCGGGAGGATGGGCACAGATACGCAGTATTTT. Translation gives CASSQATTGRMGTDTQYF.

This chain uses TRBV20-1 with TRBJ2-1, with D uncertain. Per the germline V gene, CDR1 is DFQATT and CDR2 is SNEGSKA (reference sequence). The V end was cut by 6 bases, the J end by 0 bases, with 3 bases between. The CDR3 totals 11 residues. The CDR3 loop is CSAYSYNEQFF. DNA for the CDR3: TGCAGTGCGTACTCCTACAATGAGCAGTTCTTC.

The chain has TRBV4-3 and TRBJ2-3; D is possibly TRBD1 (6 bases). CDR3 size: 16 residues. Trimming pared 4 bases from V and 3 bases from J, leaving 17 bases between. CDR1 is LGHNA, CDR2 YSLEER, per germline. The CDR3 sequence is CASSPSRTALTDTQYF. CDR3 coding DNA: TGCGCCAGCAGCCCGTCAAGGACAGCCCTAACAGATACGCAGTATTTT.